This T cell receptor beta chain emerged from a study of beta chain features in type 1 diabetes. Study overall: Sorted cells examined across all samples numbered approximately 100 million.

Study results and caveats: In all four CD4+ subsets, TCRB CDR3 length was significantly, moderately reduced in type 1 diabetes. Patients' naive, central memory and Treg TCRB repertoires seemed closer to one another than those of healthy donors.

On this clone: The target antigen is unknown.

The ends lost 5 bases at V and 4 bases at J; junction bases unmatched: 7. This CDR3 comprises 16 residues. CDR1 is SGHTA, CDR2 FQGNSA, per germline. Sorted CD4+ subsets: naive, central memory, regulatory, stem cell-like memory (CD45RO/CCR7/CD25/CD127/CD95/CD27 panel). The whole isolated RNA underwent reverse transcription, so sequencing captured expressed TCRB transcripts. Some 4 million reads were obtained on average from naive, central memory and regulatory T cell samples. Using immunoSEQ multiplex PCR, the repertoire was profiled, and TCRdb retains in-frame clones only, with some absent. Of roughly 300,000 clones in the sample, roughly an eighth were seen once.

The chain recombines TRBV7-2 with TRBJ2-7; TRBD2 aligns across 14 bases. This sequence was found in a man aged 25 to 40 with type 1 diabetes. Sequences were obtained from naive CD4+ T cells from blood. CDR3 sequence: CASSAGRTSGRYEQYF. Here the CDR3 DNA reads TGTGCCAGCAGCGCGGGCCGGACTAGCGGGAGGTACGAGCAGTACTTC.